This TCR beta chain was identified during a study of HIV-infected patients and healthy controls. Each CDR3 protein is one row after TCRdb ran MiXCR on the 5' RACE reads. Of roughly 70,000 distinct CDR3 sequences listed, around 17% are singletons. This clonotype was detected a few times. V was shortened by 4 bases and J by 2 bases, with 11 bases between the two germline ends. The CDR3 has 14 residues. Germline V CDR1 and CDR2: SEHNR, FQNEAQ (reference sequence). Sequenced material: CD4+ T cells from blood. The sequence derives from a human donor in good health. This chain uses TRBV7-9 with TRBJ2-5; D perhaps matches TRBD2 (6 bases). The CDR3 nucleotides are TGTGCCAGCAGCTCTCGGCGGGGACAAGAGACCCAGTACTTC. It specifies CASSSRRGQETQYF. Full variable domain (missing parts from reference TRBV7-9 and TRBJ2-5): DTGVSQNPRHKITKRGQNVTFRCDPISEHNRLYWYRQTLGQGPEFLTYFQNEAQLEKSRLLSDRFSAERPKGSFSTLEIQRTEQGDSAMYLCASSSRRGQETQYFGPGTRLLVL.